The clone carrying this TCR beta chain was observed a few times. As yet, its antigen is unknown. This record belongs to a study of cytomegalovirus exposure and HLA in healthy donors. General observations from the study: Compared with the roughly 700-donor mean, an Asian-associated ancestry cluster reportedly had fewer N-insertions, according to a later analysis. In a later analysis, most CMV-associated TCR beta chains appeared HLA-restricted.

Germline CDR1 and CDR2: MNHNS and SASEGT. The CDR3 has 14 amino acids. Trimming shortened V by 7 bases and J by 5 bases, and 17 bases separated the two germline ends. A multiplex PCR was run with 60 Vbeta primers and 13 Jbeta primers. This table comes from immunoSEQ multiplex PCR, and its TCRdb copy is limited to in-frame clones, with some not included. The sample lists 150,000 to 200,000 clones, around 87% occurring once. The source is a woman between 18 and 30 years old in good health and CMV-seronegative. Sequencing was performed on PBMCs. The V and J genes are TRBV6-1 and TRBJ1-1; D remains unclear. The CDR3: CASTLVARRTEAFF. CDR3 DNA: TGTGCCAGCACCCTGGTCGCGCGTCGGACTGAAGCTTTCTTT.